The source of this T cell receptor (beta chain) is a study of shared clonotypes between healthy human individuals. The study, taken as a whole, reports: Investigators expected sequencing depth to affect clonotype sharing among donors.

A few counts support this clone. Its target is unknown. CDR1 and CDR2 from the germline V gene are SNHLY and FYNNEI. The CDR3 is 13 residues long. V lost 6 bases and J lost 4; bases outside the gene matches: 6. Generated by immunoSEQ multiplex PCR, the TCRdb table keeps only in-frame clones and is missing some. The table lists 2 million to 2.5 million clones, nearly 97% of them singletons. Sequenced material: naive CD4+ T cells sorted from blood. Subset described: CD45RA+ positively selected. The chain joins TRBV2 to TRBJ2-7, with 7 bases fitting TRBD1. The origin of this receptor is a man between 18 and 35 years old in good health. The CDR3 region has the DNA TGTGCCAGCAGGACAGGGATTCAATACGAGCAGTACTTC. This translates into CASRTGIQYEQYF. Supplemented by reference TRBV2 and TRBJ2-7, the full variable domain reads EPEVTQTPSHQVTQMGQEVILRCVPISNHLYFYWYRQILGQKVEFLVSFYNNEISEKSEIFDDQFSVERPDGSNFTLKIRSTKLEDSAMYFCASRTGIQYEQYFGPGTRLTVT.